A single sample gave rise to the 19 T cell receptor beta chains below, sequenced in a study of blood T cell repertoires in COVID-19 (dated by TCRdb to 2018 to 2021). The method behind the library was the immunoSEQ multiplex PCR assay. The table was pulled from immuneACCESS by TCRdb, which kept in-frame rearrangements only. Such tables lose some clones; where checked, under half of the loss comes from unresolved V genes, and the rest has no known cause. The table for this sample lists approximately 210,000 clones; around four fifths of them were counted only once. 2% to 3% of the sample is held by the ten biggest clonotypes. Sequencing used peripheral blood. The receptors come from a woman in her 70s with active or convalescent COVID-19.

The V gene is TRBV5-4, the J gene TRBJ2-1; 8 nucleotides line up with TRBD2. CDR3 length: 16 amino acids. With V trimmed by 2 bases and J by 5 bases, 9 bases remained unmatched. The germline V gene encodes CDR1 SGHNT and CDR2 YYREEE (reference sequence). CDR3 bases: TGTGCCAGCAGCTTTCCACTAGCGGCCGGGAACAATGAGCAGTTCTTC. It is translated as CASSFPLAAGNNEQFF. Using reference TRBV5-4 and TRBJ2-1 for the parts outside the CDR3, the full variable domain is ETGVTQSPTHLIKTRGQQVTLRCSSQSGHNTVSWYQQALGQGPQFIFQYYREEENGRGNFPPRFSGLQFPNYSSELNVNALELDDSALYLCASSFPLAAGNNEQFFGPGTRLTVL.

This CDR3 reads CASSYGSGIGAEAFF. DNA for the CDR3: TGTGCCAGCAGTTACGGGTCCGGGATCGGGGCTGAAGCTTTCTTT. V and J are TRBV6-5 and TRBJ1-1; the D is unclear. V was shortened by 2 bases and J by 6 bases, with 16 bases between the two germline ends. This CDR3 has 15 residues. Germline CDR1 reads MNHEY; CDR2 reads SVGAGI.

V and J are TRBV21-1 and TRBJ1-6. TRBV21-1 has pseudogene status. The CDR3 runs 15 residues. The CDR3 DNA is TGTGCCAGCCCGGGCTCTGGCGGCCAGCGGTCACCCCTCCACTTT. Amino acid sequence: CASPGSGGQRSPLHF.

The chain has TRBV12-3 or TRBV12-4 and TRBJ2-1; D is undetermined. The CDR3 length is 12 residues. Trimming removed 5 bases from V and 8 bases from J, with 10 bases in between. The DNA of the CDR3 is TGTGCCAGCAGTCAATCCTATGATGAGCAGTTCTTC. It yields the protein CASSQSYDEQFF.

The CDR3 sequence is CASSPTGEGGYTF. The CDR3 DNA is TGTGCCAGCAGCCCGACAGGGGAGGGAGGCTACACCTTC. The gene calls are TRBV7-9 and TRBJ1-2, with 8 bases fitting TRBD1. The V segment lost 5 bases and the J segment 8 bases; nucleotides outside the gene matches: 7. In germline, CDR1 is SEHNR, CDR2 FQNEAQ (reference sequence). The CDR3 runs 13 residues.

The chain has TRBV5-1 and TRBJ2-1; 9 bases agree with TRBD1. Germline V gene lookup returns CDR1 SGHRS and CDR2 YFSETQ. The CDR3 covers 16 residues. The V segment lost 4 bases and the J segment 10 bases; nucleotides outside the gene matches: 15. CDR3 region: CASSTSWGQGLGEQFF. CDR3 nucleotides: TGCGCCAGCAGCACCTCATGGGGACAGGGTCTTGGGGAGCAGTTCTTC.

The rearrangement uses TRBV14 and TRBJ2-7, with 7 bases fitting TRBD2. Germline V gene lookup returns CDR1 SGHDN and CDR2 FVKESK. Losses at the gene ends were 2 bases for V and 2 bases for J; bases not matched to a gene: 3. The length of the CDR3 is 14 residues. In DNA form, the CDR3 reads TGTGCCAGCAGCCAATCGGGGGGACCCTACGAGCAGTACTTC. It yields the protein CASSQSGGPYEQYF.

The V call is TRBV18, the J call TRBJ1-5; 8 bases line up with TRBD1. The CDR3 is made up of 15 amino acids. The germline gives CDR1 KGHSH, CDR2 LQKENI. The trim removed 3 bases at V and 5 bases at J, leaving 6 bases unmatched. The CDR3 DNA sequence: TGTGCCAGCTCACCGATGACAGGGGTCGATCAGCCCCAGCATTTT. The encoded protein is CASSPMTGVDQPQHF.

This chain connects TRBV6-1 to TRBJ1-5; D may be TRBD1 (6 bases). CDR3 length: 15 amino acids. The ends were cut back, 1 base at V and 7 bases at J, with 14 bases in the middle. Germline CDR1 and CDR2: MNHNS and SASEGT. The CDR3 loop is CASSEDGGPMQPQHF. The DNA for the CDR3 is TGTGCCAGCAGTGAAGATGGGGGCCCTATGCAGCCCCAGCATTTT.

The chain employs TRBV19 and TRBJ1-2, with D unclear. With 6 bases removed from V and 0 bases from J, the gap between germline ends came to 14 bases. The CDR3 loop spans 15 amino acids. In germline, CDR1 is LNHDA, CDR2 SQIVND (reference sequence). The CDR3 protein is CASSTTPNPNYGYTF. The CDR3 DNA follows: TGTGCCAGTAGCACGACACCCAACCCTAACTATGGCTACACCTTC.

The chain couples TRBV27 to TRBJ2-7; perhaps TRBD1 as D (5 bases). This CDR3 is 14 amino acids long. Deletions cut 5 bases from V and 2 bases from J, with 13 bases between. The V gene's germline CDR1 is MNHEY and CDR2 SMNVEV (reference sequence). The DNA for the CDR3 is TGTGCCAGCAGTGGGAACAGGAATCCCTACGAGCAGTACTTC. It encodes CASSGNRNPYEQYF.

V is TRBV19 and J is TRBJ2-5; D might be TRBD1 (5 bases). CDR1 LNHDA and CDR2 SQIVND come from the germline V gene (reference sequence). The CDR3 runs 13 residues. Trimming shortened V by 5 bases and J by 7 bases, and 14 bases separated the two germline ends. The CDR3 nucleotides are TGTGCCAGTAGTGAACAGGCCTTTGGGACCCAGTACTTC. It is translated as CASSEQAFGTQYF.

This clone occurred once. The gene calls are TRBV23-1 and TRBJ1-4; the D gene is possibly TRBD1 (5 bases). TRBV23-1 carries the ORF label, with uncertain function. CDR3 length: 18 amino acids. V was trimmed by 1 base and J by 0 bases, leaving 15 bases between them. In nucleotides, the CDR3 is TGCGCCAGCAGTCAATTCGGACATTCACTTGCAACTAATGAAAAACTGTTTTTT. Translation gives CASSQFGHSLATNEKLFF.

CDR3 in amino acids: CASSLAQGHTEAFF. CDR3 nucleotide sequence: TGCGCCAGCAGCTTGGCCCAGGGCCACACTGAAGCTTTCTTT. V is TRBV5-1 and J is TRBJ1-1, with D possibly TRBD1 on 5 matching bases. CDR3 length: 14 amino acids. Deletions cut 0 bases from V and 3 bases from J, with 9 bases between. CDR1 and CDR2 (germline): SGHRS, YFSETQ.

This chain uses TRBV30 with TRBJ2-1; D gene uncertain. CDR1 and CDR2 (germline): GTSNPN, SVGIG (reference sequence). V was trimmed by 3 bases and J by 5 bases, leaving 11 bases between them. The CDR3 length is 13 residues. The CDR3 spells CAWSVAVHNEQFF. The CDR3 nucleotides are TGTGCCTGGAGCGTGGCCGTCCACAATGAGCAGTTCTTC.

This sequence joins TRBV19 and TRBJ1-1; D is undetermined. This CDR3 region has 14 residues. V lost 7 bases to trimming and J lost 1 base, with 13 bases between them. Germline V gene data show CDR1 as LNHDA and CDR2 as SQIVND (reference sequence). CDR3 in amino acids: CASKEVRENTEAFF. The CDR3 region has the DNA TGTGCCAGTAAGGAGGTCCGGGAGAACACTGAAGCTTTCTTT.

The chain combines TRBV5-4 with TRBJ2-1; 12 bases are shared with TRBD2. There are 15 residues in the CDR3. J lost 6 bases, V lost 3 bases, and 4 bases had no gene match. Per germline, CDR1 SGHNT and CDR2 YYREEE (reference sequence). The CDR3 spells CASSSSGRAVNEQFF. The DNA for the CDR3 is TGTGCCAGCAGCTCTAGCGGGAGGGCCGTCAATGAGCAGTTCTTC.

This sequence joins TRBV5-4 and TRBJ1-2, with D maybe TRBD1 (6 bases). Germline assignment: CDR1 SGHNT and CDR2 YYREEE (reference sequence). The CDR3 is 12 amino acids. V was trimmed by 4 bases and J by 6 bases, leaving 10 bases between them. For the CDR3, the DNA is TGTGCCAGCAGCCGGGACATCCATGGCTACACCTTC. Protein product: CASSRDIHGYTF.

The rearrangement uses TRBV6-5 and TRBJ2-1, with D unresolved. This CDR3 contains 15 residues. Trimming took off 4 bases at V and 0 bases at J, with 10 bases between the two ends. Germline loops: CDR1 MNHEY, CDR2 SVGAGI. The DNA for the CDR3 is TGTGCCAGCAGTTTCGAATTTAGCTCCTACAATGAGCAGTTCTTC. Amino acid sequence: CASSFEFSSYNEQFF.